Following are 25 T cell receptor beta chains from one sample sequenced in a study of regulatory T cells in long-lasting Graves disease. Time point defined: persistent/refractory GD, antithyroid drugs over 5 years with positive TRAb. RNA from PBMCs was the source of the TCR library. Construction of the TCR beta libraries employed iRepertoire HTBI primers in conjunction with Arm-PCR of CDR3 regions. TCRdb used MiXCR to reprocess the multiplex PCR reads, holding one entry per CDR3 protein. The sample holds 350,000 to 450,000 distinct CDR3 sequences; approximately 22% are singletons and the top ten take 14%. Here the sequenced sample was peripheral blood mononuclear cells (PBMCs), taken when the disease was refractory, from a patient treated with antithyroid drugs. These receptors came from a female donor with Graves disease.

The chain employs TRBV10-3 and TRBJ2-7; TRBD2 agrees at 10 bases. Germline lookup yields CDR1 ENHRY and CDR2 SYGVKD. J gave up 5 bases and V 4 bases, and 8 bases lay outside the gene matches. The CDR3 loop spans 15 amino acids. CDR3 sequence (DNA): TGTGCCATCAGTGGCCTAGCGGGAGTTCGGAACGAGCAGTACTTC. Translation gives CAISGLAGVRNEQYF.

The chain has TRBV18 and TRBJ2-4; D is possibly TRBD1 or TRBD2 (5 bases each). CDR1 is KGHSH, CDR2 LQKENI, per germline. This CDR3 is 16 amino acids long. With 5 bases removed from V and 1 base from J, the gap between germline ends came to 15 bases. The CDR3 DNA is TGTGCCAGCTCAAGGGACGTCCAAGGTGCCAAAAACATTCAGTACTTC. The encoded protein is CASSRDVQGAKNIQYF.

This clonotype appeared many times. The J gene is TRBJ1-2, the V gene TRBV28; D remains unclear. CDR1 and CDR2 (germline): MDHEN, SYDVKM. The CDR3 length is 14 residues. Trimming pared 7 bases from V and 4 bases from J, leaving 16 bases between. The CDR3 nucleotides read TGTGCCAGCATTCCCTCGGGCGGAACCTATGGCTACACCTTC. Protein sequence: CASIPSGGTYGYTF.

This clonotype has only a few counts. The chain is built from TRBV6-2 or TRBV6-3 and TRBJ2-5; no firm D call. The V and J ends lost 10 bases and 2 bases respectively, with 17 bases between them. This CDR3 contains 14 residues. Germline assignment: CDR1 MNHEY and CDR2 SVGEGT. In DNA, the CDR3 is TGTGCCACCATATCCTCCGTGGGGCAAGAGACCCAGTACTTC. As protein: CATISSVGQETQYF.

This clonotype has only a few counts. This chain connects TRBV5-1 to TRBJ2-2; D call uncertain. The germline V gene has CDR1 SGHRS and CDR2 YFSETQ. Trimming took off 2 bases at V and 4 bases at J, with 12 bases between the two ends. This CDR3 is 15 amino acids long. The chain's CDR3 is CASSLVSRVTGELFF. The CDR3 nucleotides read TGCGCCAGCAGCTTAGTTTCTAGAGTCACCGGGGAGCTGTTTTTT.

The chain links TRBV18 to TRBJ2-3; the match to TRBD2 covers 13 bases. Trimming cost V 3 bases and J 4 bases; bases outside gene matches: 10. CDR3 length equals 18 residues. From germline, CDR1 is KGHSH and CDR2 LQKENI. The DNA for the CDR3 is TGTGCCAGCTCACCCGGACTAGCGGGAGACCCTAGCTCAGATACGCAGTATTTT. This gives the protein CASSPGLAGDPSSDTQYF.

V usage is TRBV11-3 and J usage is TRBJ2-3; no definite D call. CDR1 SGHNT and CDR2 YENEEA come from the germline V gene. V was clipped by 0 bases and J by 9 bases, with 10 bases between them. The CDR3 contains 13 residues. In DNA form, the CDR3 reads TGTGCCAGCAGCTTAGATCGAGACCGGACGCAGTATTTT. Its translation is CASSLDRDRTQYF.

As regards this clonotype: This may be a read error: a much more frequent sequence differs by one nucleotide. Likely a read error: the CDR3 ends without its conserved phenylalanine or tryptophan. The chain uses TRBV7-8 and TRBJ2-7, with D perhaps being TRBD1 or TRBD2 (5 bases each). Trimming shortened V by 1 base and J by 4 bases, and 23 bases separated the two germline ends. CDR1 is SGHVS, CDR2 FQNEAQ, per germline. The CDR3 is 18 amino acids. CDR3 coding DNA: TGTGCCAGCAGCTTAGTGTATAACCCGGGGCTCTCAGGGTACGAGCAGTACTTG. Translated, it gives CASSLVYNPGLSGYEQYL.

Details on this clonotype: Because the CDR3 is missing its conserved closing phenylalanine or tryptophan, this is likely a read error. The chain combines TRBV11-2 with TRBJ2-2; D is tentatively TRBD1 or TRBD2 (6 bases each). The V gene lost 5 bases and the J gene lost 6 bases, with 16 bases spanning the gap. This CDR3 spans 15 amino acids. Germline V lookup: CDR1 SGHAT, CDR2 FQNNGV. Here the CDR3 DNA reads TGTGCCAGCAGCCCACTGGGGGGCAAGGCCGGGGAGCTGTTTTCT. It specifies CASSPLGGKAGELFS.

The sample holds a few counts of this clonotype. The J gene is TRBJ2-7, the V gene TRBV7-2; 10 nucleotides align to TRBD1. The germline V gene encodes CDR1 SGHTA and CDR2 FQGNSA. CDR3 length: 18 amino acids. J was trimmed by 4 bases and V by 2 bases; bases with no gene match: 14. The DNA for the CDR3 is TGTGCCAGCAGCTTAACCGTCGACAGGGGGCGGGGGCAATACGAGCAGTACTTC. The encoded protein is CASSLTVDRGRGQYEQYF. Full variable domain (remainder filled in from reference TRBV7-2 and TRBJ2-7): GAGVSQSPSNKVTEKGKDVELRCDPISGHTALYWYRQSLGQGLEFLIYFQGNSAPDKSGLPSDRFSAERTGGSVSTLTIQRTQQEDSAVYLCASSLTVDRGRGQYEQYFGPGTRLTVT.

There are a few counts of this clonotype. V gene TRBV24-1 combines with J gene TRBJ2-1; 8 bases are a match to TRBD1. Germline CDR1 reads KGHDR; CDR2 reads SFDVKD. The CDR3 consists of 15 residues. V was clipped by 0 bases and J by 8 bases; unmatched bases: 5. In DNA form, the CDR3 reads TGTGCCACCAGTGATTTGGACAGGGGATTGGATGAGCAGTTCTTC. It specifies CATSDLDRGLDEQFF.

Many counts were recorded for this clonotype. The chain uses TRBV28 and TRBJ2-5; no firm D call. The CDR3 totals 11 residues. Germline values: CDR1 MDHEN, CDR2 SYDVKM. Trimming cost V 6 bases and J 5 bases, with 7 bases left between them. In DNA, the CDR3 is TGTGCCAGCAGATCCTTGGAGACCCAGTACTTC. Its protein product is CASRSLETQYF.

The J gene is TRBJ2-1, the V gene TRBV7-9; D might be TRBD1 (6 bases). The CDR3 totals 16 residues. V lost 3 bases to trimming and J lost 5 bases, with 17 bases between them. Germline-derived CDR1 and CDR2 are SEHNR and FQNEAQ (reference sequence). The CDR3: CASSLDRVARDNEQFF. CDR3 DNA: TGTGCCAGCAGCTTGGACAGAGTCGCACGGGACAATGAGCAGTTCTTC.

In its sample, this clonotype was seen many times. The chain is built from TRBV19 and TRBJ2-2; D is possibly TRBD1 or TRBD2 (5 bases each). V was trimmed by 6 bases and J by 4 bases, leaving 12 bases between them. The CDR3 covers 14 residues. Germline V gene lookup returns CDR1 LNHDA and CDR2 SQIVND (reference sequence). The CDR3 DNA follows: TGTGCCAGTAGGGGGGACCGCTTCACCGGGGAGCTGTTTTTT. Protein: CASRGDRFTGELFF.

This sequence joins TRBV5-1 and TRBJ2-2; TRBD2 matches at 9 bases. Germline-derived CDR1 and CDR2 are SGHRS and YFSETQ. V gave up 7 bases and J gave up 6 bases; unmatched junction bases: 7. The CDR3 consists of 14 residues. CDR3 sequence reads: CASFPGLASGELFF. CDR3 sequence (DNA): TGCGCCAGCTTCCCGGGACTAGCATCCGGGGAGCTGTTTTTT.

This clonotype was seen at least ten times. This rearrangement joins TRBV28 to TRBJ2-7; TRBD2 might be the D (6 bases). The CDR3 is made up of 16 amino acids. Germline V gene data show CDR1 as MDHEN and CDR2 as SYDVKM. V was shortened by 5 bases and J by 4 bases, with 21 bases between the two germline ends. CDR3 loop: CASSLIAAGTGYEQYF. Here the CDR3 DNA reads TGTGCCAGCAGTCTTATCGCCGCGGGGACGGGGTACGAGCAGTACTTC.

This clonotype was detected many times. The J gene is TRBJ2-7, the V gene TRBV2; 10 positions match TRBD1. Germline CDR1 is SNHLY and CDR2 is FYNNEI. V lost 6 bases, J lost 2 bases, and 7 bases stayed unmatched. The length of the CDR3 is 15 residues. The CDR3 bases are TGTGCCAGCAGCGAGGGGACAGGGGCCACCTACGAGCAGTACTTC. Amino acid sequence: CASSEGTGATYEQYF.

This rearrangement joins TRBV15 to TRBJ2-1; 11 bases fit TRBD2. Losses at the gene ends were 8 bases for V and 5 bases for J; bases not matched to a gene: 5. The CDR3 has 14 amino acids. Germline values: CDR1 LNHNV, CDR2 YYDKDF (reference sequence). CDR3 residues: CATGGLAEHNEQFF. In DNA form, the CDR3 reads TGTGCCACCGGGGGACTAGCGGAGCACAATGAGCAGTTCTTC.

In this sample, this clonotype turned up many times. The gene calls are TRBV2 and TRBJ1-1; D remains unclear. This CDR3 spans 14 amino acids. CDR1 and CDR2 from the germline V gene are SNHLY and FYNNEI. With 8 bases removed from V and 4 bases from J, the gap between germline ends came to 17 bases. CDR3 DNA: TGTGCCAGCCACCTTCGACAAGGCCTCACTGAAGCTTTCTTT. Protein sequence: CASHLRQGLTEAFF.

This clonotype has at least ten counts. The genes are TRBV20-1 and TRBJ2-5; 14 bases match TRBD2. Germline trimming cut 0 bases from V and 4 bases from J; bases unmatched to any gene: 4. The length of the CDR3 is 16 residues. The germline V gene encodes CDR1 DFQATT and CDR2 SNEGSKA (reference sequence). The CDR3 loop is CSARDLGLAGVETQYF. As DNA, the CDR3 is TGCAGTGCTAGAGATTTGGGACTAGCGGGAGTAGAGACCCAGTACTTC.

CDR3 sequence reads: CASSRKDSGELFF. The CDR3 DNA follows: TGCGCCAGCAGCAGGAAGGATTCCGGGGAGCTGTTTTTT. The chain recombines TRBV5-1 with TRBJ2-2; D unresolved. The V gene's germline CDR1 is SGHRS and CDR2 YFSETQ. V was shortened by 4 bases and J by 6 bases, with 10 bases between the two germline ends. This CDR3 contains 13 residues. Using reference TRBV5-1 and TRBJ2-2 for the parts outside the CDR3, the full variable domain is KAGVTQTPRYLIKTRGQQVTLSCSPISGHRSVSWYQQTPGQGLQFLFEYFSETQRNKGNFPGRFSGRQFSNSRSEMNVSTLELGDSALYLCASSRKDSGELFFGEGSRLTVL.

This clonotype was observed a single time. V and J are TRBV19 and TRBJ1-1; 7 nucleotides line up with TRBD1. The germline V gene encodes CDR1 LNHDA and CDR2 SQIVND (reference sequence). The ends lost 8 bases at V and 10 bases at J; junction bases unmatched: 16. The CDR3 totals 14 residues. CDR3 in amino acids: CASGRGQGDLGAFF. As DNA, the CDR3 is TGTGCCAGTGGCCGTGGGCAGGGGGATTTAGGAGCTTTCTTT.

About this clonotype: This clone may be a read error of a much larger clone one base away. The chain combines TRBV29-1 with TRBJ2-7; D gene ambiguous. The CDR3 has 12 amino acids. CDR1 is SQVTM and CDR2 is ANQGSEA in the germline V gene. CDR3 sequence: CSARVNSYEQHF. In DNA form, the CDR3 reads TGCAGCGCCCGGGTAAACTCCTACGAGCAGCACTTC.

This clonotype showed up just a few times. Being one base from a much bigger clone, this may be a read error. The gene calls are TRBV28 and TRBJ1-2, with D possibly being TRBD1 (5 bases). CDR1 is MDHEN and CDR2 is SYDVKM in the germline V gene. CDR3 size: 14 residues. DNA for the CDR3: TGTGCCAGCAGTTCCGGGACCTTCAACTATGGCCACACCTTC. The encoded protein is CASSSGTFNYGHTF.

This clonotype was found once. The V gene is TRBV6-1, the J gene TRBJ2-1; 9 bases agree with TRBD1. V shed 5 bases, J shed 1 base, and the junction held 6 bases outside the gene matches. CDR3 length: 16 residues. Germline lookup yields CDR1 MNHNS and CDR2 SASEGT. CDR3 loop: CASSLTGGLSYNEQFF. The CDR3 coding sequence is TGTGCCAGCAGTCTCACAGGGGGCCTTTCCTACAATGAGCAGTTCTTC.